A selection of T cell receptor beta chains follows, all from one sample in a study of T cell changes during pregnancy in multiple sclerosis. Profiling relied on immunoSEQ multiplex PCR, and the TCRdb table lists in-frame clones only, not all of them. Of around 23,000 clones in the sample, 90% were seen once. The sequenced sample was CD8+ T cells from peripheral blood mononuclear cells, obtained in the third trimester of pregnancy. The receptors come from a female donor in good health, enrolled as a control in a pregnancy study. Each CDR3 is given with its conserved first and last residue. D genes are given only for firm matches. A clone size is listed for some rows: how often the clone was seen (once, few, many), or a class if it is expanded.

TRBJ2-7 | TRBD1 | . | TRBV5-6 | CASSPGGDRGPEQYF | TGTGCCAGCAGCCCGGGGGGGGACAGGGGCCCCGAGCAGTACTTC
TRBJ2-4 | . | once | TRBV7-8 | CASSLGADIQYF | TGTGCCAGCAGCCTGGGGGCGGACATTCAGTACTTC
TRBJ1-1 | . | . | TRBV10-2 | CASSPGSEAFF | TGCGCCAGCAGTCCCGGGAGTGAAGCTTTCTTT
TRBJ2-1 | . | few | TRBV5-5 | CASSFGTNEQFF | TGTGCCAGCAGCTTCGGGACAAATGAGCAGTTCTTC
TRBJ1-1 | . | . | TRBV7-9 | CASNSLNTEAFF | TGTGCCAGCAACAGTTTGAACACTGAAGCTTTCTTT
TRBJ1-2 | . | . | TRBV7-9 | CASSSRQSYGYTF | TGTGCCAGCAGCTCCCGACAGTCCTATGGCTACACCTTC
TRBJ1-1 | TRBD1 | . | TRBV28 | CASGGQGSTEAFF | TGTGCCAGCGGTGGACAGGGTAGCACTGAAGCTTTCTTT
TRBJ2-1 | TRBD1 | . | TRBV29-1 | CSVEDEGGTGVENEQFF | TGCAGCGTTGAAGATGAAGGCGGGACAGGGGTTGAGAATGAGCAGTTCTTC
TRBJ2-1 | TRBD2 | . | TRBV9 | CASSVGGGVIEQFF | TGTGCCAGCAGCGTAGGTGGGGGGGTTATTGAGCAGTTCTTC
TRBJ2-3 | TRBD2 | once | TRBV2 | CASSSSSLAGGGTDTQYF | TGTGCCAGCTCTAGCAGTTCTTTAGCGGGGGGAGGGACAGATACGCAGTATTTT
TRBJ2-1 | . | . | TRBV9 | CASSVGRLAYNEQFFF | .
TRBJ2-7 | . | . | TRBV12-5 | CASAVQGWEQYF | TGTGCTAGCGCAGTGCAGGGGTGGGAGCAGTACTTC
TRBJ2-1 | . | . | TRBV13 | CASSDSDRDNEQFF | TGTGCCAGCAGCGACTCCGACCGCGACAATGAGCAGTTCTTC
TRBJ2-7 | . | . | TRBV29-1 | CSVQGSSYEQYF | TGCAGCGTCCAGGGGTCTTCCTACGAGCAGTACTTC
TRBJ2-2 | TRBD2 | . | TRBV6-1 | CASSGGAGAGELFF | TGTGCCAGCAGTGGTGGAGCGGGGGCCGGGGAGCTGTTTTTT
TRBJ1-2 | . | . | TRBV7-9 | CASSFHKTAYGYTF | TGTGCCAGCAGCTTCCACAAGACAGCCTATGGCTACACCTTC
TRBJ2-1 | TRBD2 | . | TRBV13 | CASSPGLAGPAREQFF | TGTGCCAGCAGCCCAGGACTAGCGGGGCCAGCCAGGGAGCAGTTCTTC
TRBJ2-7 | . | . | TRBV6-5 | CASSGLETYYEQYF | TGTGCCAGCAGTGGCCTTGAGACTTACTACGAGCAGTACTTC
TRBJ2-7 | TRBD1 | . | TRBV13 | CASSLGRDSSYEQYF | TGTGCCAGCAGCTTAGGCCGGGACAGCTCCTACGAGCAGTACTTC
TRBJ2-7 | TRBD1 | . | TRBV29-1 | CSVGQGYPYEQYF | TGCAGCGTAGGACAGGGGTATCCCTACGAGCAGTACTTC
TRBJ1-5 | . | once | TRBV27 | CASGRHTGNQPQHF | TGTGCCAGCGGGAGACATACTGGCAATCAGCCCCAGCATTTT
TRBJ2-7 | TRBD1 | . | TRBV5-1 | CASSLGQGMGYYDKQYF | TGCGCCAGCAGCCTAGGACAGGGGATGGGATACTACGATAAGCAGTACTTC
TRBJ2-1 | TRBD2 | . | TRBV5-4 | CASSLELGGAYNEQFF | TGTGCCAGCAGCTTGGAATTGGGGGGGGCCTACAATGAGCAGTTCTTC
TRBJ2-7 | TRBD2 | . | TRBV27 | CASSFGLAGGPNEQYF | TGTGCCAGCAGTTTTGGGCTAGCGGGAGGGCCTAACGAGCAGTACTTC
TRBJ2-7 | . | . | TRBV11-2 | CASSTTQGGYEQYF | TGTGCCAGCAGCACAACACAGGGTGGGTACGAGCAGTACTTC
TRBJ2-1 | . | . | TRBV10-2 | CAVTRDSYNEQFF | TGCGCCGTAACCCGGGACTCTTACAATGAGCAGTTCTTC
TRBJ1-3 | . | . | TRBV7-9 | CASSLPTGSSGNTIYF | TGTGCCAGCAGCTTACCGACCGGGAGCTCTGGAAACACCATATATTTT
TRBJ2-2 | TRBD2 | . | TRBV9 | CASSVLVRGVKSGELFF | TGTGCCAGCAGCGTACTAGTCCGGGGGGTCAAGTCCGGGGAGCTGTTTTTT
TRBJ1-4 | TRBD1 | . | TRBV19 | CVLYPKYTTQGAEEKLFF | TGTGTCCTATACCCAAAGTATACCACACAGGGGGCGGAGGAAAAACTGTTTTTT
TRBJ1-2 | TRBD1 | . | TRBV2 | CASSNYLGTGRTGYTF | TGTGCCAGCAGTAACTACCTAGGGACAGGGCGGACCGGCTACACCTTC
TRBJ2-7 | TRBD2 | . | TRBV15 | CATSSSGSLYEQYF | TGTGCCACCAGCTCAAGCGGGAGTCTCTACGAGCAGTACTTC
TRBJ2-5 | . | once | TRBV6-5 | CASNRQNQETQYF | TGTGCCAGCAATAGACAGAACCAAGAGACCCAGTACTTC
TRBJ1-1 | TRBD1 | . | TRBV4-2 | CASSQDEEGAVNTEAFF | TGTGCCAGCAGCCAAGATGAGGAGGGGGCGGTGAACACTGAAGCTTTCTTT
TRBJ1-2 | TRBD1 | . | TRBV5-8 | CASTMTGGNYGYTF | TGTGCCAGCACCATGACAGGGGGCAACTATGGCTACACCTTC
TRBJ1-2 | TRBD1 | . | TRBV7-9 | CASSLRDRGRDGYTF | TGTGCCAGCAGCTTACGGGACAGGGGAAGGGATGGCTACACCTTC
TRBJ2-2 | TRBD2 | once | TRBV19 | CASSIMLAGNTGELFF | TGTGCCAGTAGTATTATGCTAGCGGGTAACACCGGGGAGCTGTTTTTT
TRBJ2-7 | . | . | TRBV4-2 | CASSQEPQPSSYEQYF | TGTGCCAGCAGCCAAGAGCCTCAACCCAGCTCCTACGAGCAGTACTTC
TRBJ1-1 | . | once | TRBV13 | CASSPINTEAFF | TGTGCCAGCAGCCCTATTAACACTGAAGCTTTCTTT
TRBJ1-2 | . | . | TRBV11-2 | CASSDLRYGYTF | TGTGCCAGCAGCGATCTCCGGTATGGCTACACCTTC
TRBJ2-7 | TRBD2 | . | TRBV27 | CASSFGGSSYEQYF | TGTGCCAGCAGTTTCGGCGGGAGCTCCTACGAGCAGTACTTC
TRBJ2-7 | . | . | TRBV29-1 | CSVEDRGGYEQYF | TGCAGCGTTGAAGATCGTGGAGGGTACGAGCAGTACTTC
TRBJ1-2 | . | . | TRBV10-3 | CAISESTGGNLGDGYTF | TGTGCCATCAGTGAGTCGACGGGCGGGAACCTCGGCGATGGCTACACCTTC
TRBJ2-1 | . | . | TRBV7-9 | CASSLVSGPNNEQFF | TGTGCCAGCAGCTTAGTTAGCGGACCCAACAATGAGCAGTTCTTC
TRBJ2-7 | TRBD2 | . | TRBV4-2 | CASSSIIAGAHFGEQYF | TGTGCCAGCAGCTCCATCATAGCGGGGGCGCATTTCGGCGAGCAGTACTTC
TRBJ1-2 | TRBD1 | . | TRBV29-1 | CSVDLRGSGYGYTF | TGCAGCGTTGATCTCAGGGGGTCGGGCTATGGCTACACCTTC
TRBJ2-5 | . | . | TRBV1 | CTSSLGPTLAETQYF | TGCACCAGCAGCCTAGGTCCCACCCTAGCGGAGACCCAGTACTTC
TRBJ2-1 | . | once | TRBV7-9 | CASSFSEFAGIEQFF | TGTGCCAGCAGCTTTTCTGAATTTGCGGGGATTGAGCAGTTCTTC
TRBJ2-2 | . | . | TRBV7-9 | CASSQLALNTGELFF | TGTGCCAGCAGCCAGCTAGCTTTGAACACCGGGGAGCTGTTTTTT
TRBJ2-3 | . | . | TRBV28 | CASSFRSTDTQYF | TGTGCCAGCAGTTTCCGTAGCACAGATACGCAGTATTTT
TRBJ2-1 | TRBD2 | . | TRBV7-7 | CASSTGLAGYNEQFF | TGTGCTAGCAGCACGGGACTAGCAGGTTACAATGAGCAGTTCTTC
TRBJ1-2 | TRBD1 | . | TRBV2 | CASSEGQGGGYTF | TGTGCCAGCAGTGAGGGACAGGGTGGGGGCTACACCTTC
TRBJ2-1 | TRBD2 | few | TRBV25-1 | CASSELAGESVNEQFF | TGTGCCAGCAGTGAACTAGCGGGAGAATCCGTCAATGAGCAGTTCTTC
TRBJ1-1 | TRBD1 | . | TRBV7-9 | CASSLDRGATEAFF | TGTGCCAGCAGCTTAGACAGGGGTGCAACTGAAGCTTTCTTT
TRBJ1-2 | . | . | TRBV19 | CASSIATGHPRGYTF | TGTGCCAGTAGTATAGCCACAGGGCACCCAAGAGGCTACACCTTC
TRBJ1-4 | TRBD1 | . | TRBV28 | CASTAGGGQGWKKLFF | TGTGCCAGCACCGCGGGAGGGGGACAGGGGTGGAAAAAACTGTTTTTT
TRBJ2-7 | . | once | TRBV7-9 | CASSISEKTGHEQYF | TGTGCCAGCAGCATATCAGAGAAAACAGGACACGAGCAGTACTTC
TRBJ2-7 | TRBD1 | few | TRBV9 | CASSVGTGDEQYF | TGTGCCAGCAGCGTAGGGACAGGGGACGAGCAGTACTTC
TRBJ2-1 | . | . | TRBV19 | CAIDTGTQQFF | TGTGCCATCGATACCGGGACACAGCAGTTCTTC
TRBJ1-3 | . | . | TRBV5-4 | CASSLAGGAGNTIYF | TGTGCCAGCAGCTTGGCGGGGGGGGCCGGAAACACCATATATTTT